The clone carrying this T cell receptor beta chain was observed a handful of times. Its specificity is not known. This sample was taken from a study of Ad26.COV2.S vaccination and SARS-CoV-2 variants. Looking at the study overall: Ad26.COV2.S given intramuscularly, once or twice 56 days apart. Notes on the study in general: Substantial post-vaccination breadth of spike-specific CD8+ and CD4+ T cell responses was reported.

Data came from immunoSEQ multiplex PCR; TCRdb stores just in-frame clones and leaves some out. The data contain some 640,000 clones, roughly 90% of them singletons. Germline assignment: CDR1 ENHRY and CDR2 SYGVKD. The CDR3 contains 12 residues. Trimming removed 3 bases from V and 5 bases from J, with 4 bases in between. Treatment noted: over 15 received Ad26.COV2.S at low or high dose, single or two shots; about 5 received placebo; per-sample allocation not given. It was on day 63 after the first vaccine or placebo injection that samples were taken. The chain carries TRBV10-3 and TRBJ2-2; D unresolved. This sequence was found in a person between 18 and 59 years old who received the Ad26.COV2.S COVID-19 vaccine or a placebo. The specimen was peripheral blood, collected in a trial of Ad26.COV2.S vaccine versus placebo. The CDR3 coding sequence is TGTGCCATCAGTGACGGGACCGGGGAGCTGTTTTTT. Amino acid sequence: CAISDGTGELFF.